This TCR beta chain derives from a study of CD8+ T cells in alopecia areata. Study-level background: Affected scalp percentage set treated patients' severity scores. The study's findings and limits: Relative to mice, TCR sharing across patients was less clear, a difference possibly HLA-related. A great number of expanded lesional clones endured in scalp and blood during tofacitinib.

Notes on this clone: The antigen remains undetermined.

Germline V gives CDR1 SGHTA, CDR2 FQGTGA. Trimming cost V 2 bases and J 1 base, with 5 bases left between them. This CDR3 is 13 amino acids long. The treatment: oral pan-JAK inhibitor, 5-10 mg twice daily. Reverse transcribed after extraction, RNA yielded cDNA as the sequencing template. Clones were read by immunoSEQ multiplex PCR, and TCRdb kept only the in-frame ones, dropping some. The data contain over 60,000 clones, roughly 46% of them singletons. Sequenced material: CD8+ T cells sorted from blood, taken around week 37, from a patient treated with tofacitinib. The clonotype originates from a human donor with alopecia areata. The rearrangement links TRBV7-3 to TRBJ1-1; no clear D gene. CDR3 region: CASSLQKNTEAFF. CDR3 bases: TGTGCCAGCAGCTTACAGAAGAACACTGAAGCTTTCTTT.